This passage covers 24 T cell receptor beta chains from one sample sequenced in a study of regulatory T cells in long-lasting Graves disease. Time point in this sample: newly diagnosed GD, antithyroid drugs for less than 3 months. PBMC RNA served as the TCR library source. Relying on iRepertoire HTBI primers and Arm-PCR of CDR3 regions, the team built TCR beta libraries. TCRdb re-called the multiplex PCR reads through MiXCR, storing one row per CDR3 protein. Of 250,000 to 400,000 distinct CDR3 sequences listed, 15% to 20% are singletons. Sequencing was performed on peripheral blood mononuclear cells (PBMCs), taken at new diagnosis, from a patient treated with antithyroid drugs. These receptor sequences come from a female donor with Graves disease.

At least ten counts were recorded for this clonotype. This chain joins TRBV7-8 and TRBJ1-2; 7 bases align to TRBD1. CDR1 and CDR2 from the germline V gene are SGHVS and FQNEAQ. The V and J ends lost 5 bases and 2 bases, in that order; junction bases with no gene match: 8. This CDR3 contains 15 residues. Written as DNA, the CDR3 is TGTGCCAGCAGCAAAGGGATAGGGGGCAACTATGGCTACACCTTC. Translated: CASSKGIGGNYGYTF.

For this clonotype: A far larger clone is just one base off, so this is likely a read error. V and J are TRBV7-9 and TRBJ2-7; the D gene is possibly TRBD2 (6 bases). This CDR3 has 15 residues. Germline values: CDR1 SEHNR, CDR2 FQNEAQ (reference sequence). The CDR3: CANSLGGGISYEQYF. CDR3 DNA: TGTGCCAACAGCTTAGGCGGAGGGATCTCCTACGAGCAGTACTTC.

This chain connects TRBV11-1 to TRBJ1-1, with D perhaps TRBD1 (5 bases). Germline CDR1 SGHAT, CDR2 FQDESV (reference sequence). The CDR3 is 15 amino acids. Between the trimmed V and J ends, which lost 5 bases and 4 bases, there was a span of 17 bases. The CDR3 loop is CASSRWRGEGTEAFF. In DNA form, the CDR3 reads TGTGCCAGCAGCCGTTGGAGGGGAGAGGGCACTGAAGCTTTCTTT.

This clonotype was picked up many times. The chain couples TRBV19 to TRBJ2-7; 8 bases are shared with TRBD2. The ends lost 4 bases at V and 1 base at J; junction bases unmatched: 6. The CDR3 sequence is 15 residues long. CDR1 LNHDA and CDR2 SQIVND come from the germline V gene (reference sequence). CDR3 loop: CASSTDREGSYEQYF. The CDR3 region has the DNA TGTGCCAGTAGTACCGATCGGGAGGGATCCTACGAGCAGTACTTC.

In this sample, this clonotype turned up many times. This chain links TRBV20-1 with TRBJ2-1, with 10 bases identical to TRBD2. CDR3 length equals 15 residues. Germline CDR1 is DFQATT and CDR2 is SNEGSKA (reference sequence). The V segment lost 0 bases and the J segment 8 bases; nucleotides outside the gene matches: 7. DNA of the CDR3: TGCAGTGCTAGAGATGCTAGCGGGAGAGTCGATGAGCAGTTCTTC. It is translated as CSARDASGRVDEQFF.

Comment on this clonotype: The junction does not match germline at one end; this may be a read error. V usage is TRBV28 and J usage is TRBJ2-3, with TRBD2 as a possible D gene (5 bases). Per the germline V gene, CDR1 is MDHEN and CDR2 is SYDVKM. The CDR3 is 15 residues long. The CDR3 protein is CASSPSGGSTNTQYF. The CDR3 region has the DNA TGTGCCAGCAGTCCAAGCGGTGGCAGCACAAATACGCAGTATTTT.

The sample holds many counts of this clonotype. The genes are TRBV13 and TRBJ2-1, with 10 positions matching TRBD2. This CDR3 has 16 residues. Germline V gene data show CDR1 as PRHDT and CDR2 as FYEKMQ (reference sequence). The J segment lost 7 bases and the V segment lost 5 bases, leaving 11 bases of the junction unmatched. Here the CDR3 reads CASSPPGLATPNEQFF. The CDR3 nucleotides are TGTGCCAGCAGCCCCCCGGGACTAGCGACACCTAATGAGCAGTTCTTC.

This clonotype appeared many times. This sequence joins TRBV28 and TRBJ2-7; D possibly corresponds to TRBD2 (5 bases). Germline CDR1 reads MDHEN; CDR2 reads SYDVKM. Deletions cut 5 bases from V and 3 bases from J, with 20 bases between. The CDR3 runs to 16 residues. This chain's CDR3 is CASSPTNWSGDYEQYF. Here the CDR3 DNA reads TGTGCCAGCAGTCCAACCAATTGGTCCGGGGACTACGAGCAGTACTTC.

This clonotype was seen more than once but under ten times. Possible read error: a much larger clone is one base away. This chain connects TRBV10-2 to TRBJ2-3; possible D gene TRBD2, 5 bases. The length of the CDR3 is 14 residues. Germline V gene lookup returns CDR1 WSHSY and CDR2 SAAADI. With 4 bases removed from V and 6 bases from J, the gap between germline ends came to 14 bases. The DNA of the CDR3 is TGCGCCAGCAGTGTCAAACTAGTATCCGATACGCAGTATTTT. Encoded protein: CASSVKLVSDTQYF.

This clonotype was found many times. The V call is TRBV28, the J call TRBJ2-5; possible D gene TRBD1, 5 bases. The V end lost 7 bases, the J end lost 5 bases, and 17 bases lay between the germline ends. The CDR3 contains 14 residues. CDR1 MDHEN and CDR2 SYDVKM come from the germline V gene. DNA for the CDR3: TGTGCCAGCAACCCCCCGGGCAGGGTGGAGACCCAGTACTTC. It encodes CASNPPGRVETQYF.

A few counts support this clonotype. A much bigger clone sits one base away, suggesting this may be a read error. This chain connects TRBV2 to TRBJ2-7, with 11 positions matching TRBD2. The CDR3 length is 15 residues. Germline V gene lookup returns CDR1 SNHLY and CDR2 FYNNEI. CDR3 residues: CASSEFTSGSREQCF. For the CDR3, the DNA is TGTGCCAGCAGTGAATTCACTAGCGGGAGCCGTGAGCAGTGCTTC. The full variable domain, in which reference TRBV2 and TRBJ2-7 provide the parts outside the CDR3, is EPEVTQTPSHQVTQMGQEVILRCVPISNHLYFYWYRQILGQKVEFLVSFYNNEISEKSEIFDDQFSVERPDGSNFTLKIRSTKLEDSAMYFCASSEFTSGSREQCFGPGTRLTVT.

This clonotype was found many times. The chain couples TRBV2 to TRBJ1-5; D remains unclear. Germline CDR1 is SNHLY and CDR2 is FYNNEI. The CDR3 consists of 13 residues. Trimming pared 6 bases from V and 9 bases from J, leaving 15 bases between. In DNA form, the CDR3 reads TGTGCCAGCAGAGCCGGGCAGGTCAGGCCCCAGCATTTT. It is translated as CASRAGQVRPQHF.

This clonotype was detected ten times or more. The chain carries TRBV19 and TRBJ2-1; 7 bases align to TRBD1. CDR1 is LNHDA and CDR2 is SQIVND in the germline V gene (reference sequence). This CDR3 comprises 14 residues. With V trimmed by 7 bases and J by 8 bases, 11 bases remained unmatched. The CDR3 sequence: CASNQDRLSDEQFF. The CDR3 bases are TGTGCCAGTAACCAGGACAGGCTTTCGGATGAGCAGTTCTTC.

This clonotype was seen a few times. The CDR3 DNA reads as TGTGCCAGCTCTAAAACACAAAGCTCCTACGAGCAGTACTTC. This translates into CASSKTQSSYEQYF. The V call is TRBV25-1, the J call TRBJ2-7; D remains unclear. Germline CDR1 and CDR2: MGHDK and SYGVNS. Trimming pared 8 bases from V and 0 bases from J, leaving 14 bases between. The CDR3 loop spans 14 amino acids.

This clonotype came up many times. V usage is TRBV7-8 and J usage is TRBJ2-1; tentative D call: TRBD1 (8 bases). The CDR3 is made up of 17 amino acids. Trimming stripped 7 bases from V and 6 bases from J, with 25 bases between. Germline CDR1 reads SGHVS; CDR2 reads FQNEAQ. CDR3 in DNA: TGTGCCAGCACCTTGCAGGGGGCGGGGGAACGAGGCAATGAGCAGTTCTTC. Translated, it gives CASTLQGAGERGNEQFF.

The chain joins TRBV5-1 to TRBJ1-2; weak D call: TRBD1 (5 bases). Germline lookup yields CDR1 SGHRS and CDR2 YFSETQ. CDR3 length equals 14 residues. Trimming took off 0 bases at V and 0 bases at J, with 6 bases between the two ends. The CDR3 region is CASSLAGPNYGYTF. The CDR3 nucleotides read TGCGCCAGCAGCTTGGCGGGACCTAACTATGGCTACACCTTC.

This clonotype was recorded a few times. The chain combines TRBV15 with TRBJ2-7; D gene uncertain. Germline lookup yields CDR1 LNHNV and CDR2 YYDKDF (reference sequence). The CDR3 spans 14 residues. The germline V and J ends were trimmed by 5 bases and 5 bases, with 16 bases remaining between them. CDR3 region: CATSGSDTLHEQYF. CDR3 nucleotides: TGTGCCACCAGCGGCTCAGACACTCTCCACGAGCAGTACTTC.

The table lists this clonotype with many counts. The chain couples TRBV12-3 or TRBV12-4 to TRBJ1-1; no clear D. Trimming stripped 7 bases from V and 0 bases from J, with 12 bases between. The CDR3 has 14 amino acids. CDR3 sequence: CASTQKQLNTEAFF. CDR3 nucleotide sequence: TGTGCCAGCACTCAAAAACAGCTGAACACTGAAGCTTTCTTT.

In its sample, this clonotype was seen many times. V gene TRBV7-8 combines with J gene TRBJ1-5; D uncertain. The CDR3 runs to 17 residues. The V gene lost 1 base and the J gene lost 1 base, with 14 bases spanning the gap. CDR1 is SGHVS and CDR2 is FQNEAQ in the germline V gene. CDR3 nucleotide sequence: TGTGCCAGCAGCTTAGTCGGACTCTCGGGCAGCAATCAGCCCCAGCATTTT. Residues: CASSLVGLSGSNQPQHF.

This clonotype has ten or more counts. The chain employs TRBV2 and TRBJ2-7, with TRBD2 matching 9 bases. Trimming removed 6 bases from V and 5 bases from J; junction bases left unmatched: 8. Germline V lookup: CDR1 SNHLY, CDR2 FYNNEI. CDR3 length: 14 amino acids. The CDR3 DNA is TGTGCCAGCAGGTCCAGGACTAGCGTCGACGAGCAGTACTTC. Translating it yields CASRSRTSVDEQYF.

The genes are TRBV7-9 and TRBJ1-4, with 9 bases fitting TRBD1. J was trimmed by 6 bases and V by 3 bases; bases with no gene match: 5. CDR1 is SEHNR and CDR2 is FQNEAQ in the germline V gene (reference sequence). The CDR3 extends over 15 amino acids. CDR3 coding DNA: TGTGCCAGCAGCTTTTGGACAGGGGTGGATGAAAAACTGTTTTTT. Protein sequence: CASSFWTGVDEKLFF.

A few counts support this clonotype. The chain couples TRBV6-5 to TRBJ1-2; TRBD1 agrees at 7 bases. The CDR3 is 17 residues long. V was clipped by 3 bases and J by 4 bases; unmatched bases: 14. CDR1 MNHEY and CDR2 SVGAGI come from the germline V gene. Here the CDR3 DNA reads TGTGCCAGCAGTTATTCTACGGGACAGACCCGACCCTATGGCTACACCTTC. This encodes CASSYSTGQTRPYGYTF.

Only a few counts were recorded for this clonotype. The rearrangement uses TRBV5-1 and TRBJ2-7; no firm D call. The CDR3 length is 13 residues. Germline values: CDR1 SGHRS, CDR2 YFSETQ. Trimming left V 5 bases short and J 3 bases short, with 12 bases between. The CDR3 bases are TGCGCCAGCAGGATTGCGGTTCTCTACGAGCAGTACTTC. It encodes CASRIAVLYEQYF.

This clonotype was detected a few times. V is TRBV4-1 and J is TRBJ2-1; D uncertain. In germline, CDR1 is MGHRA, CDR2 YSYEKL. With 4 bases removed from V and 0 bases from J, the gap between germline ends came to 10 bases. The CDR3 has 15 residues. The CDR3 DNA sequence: TGCGCCAGCAGCCCATTATCGTACTCCTACAATGAGCAGTTCTTC. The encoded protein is CASSPLSYSYNEQFF.